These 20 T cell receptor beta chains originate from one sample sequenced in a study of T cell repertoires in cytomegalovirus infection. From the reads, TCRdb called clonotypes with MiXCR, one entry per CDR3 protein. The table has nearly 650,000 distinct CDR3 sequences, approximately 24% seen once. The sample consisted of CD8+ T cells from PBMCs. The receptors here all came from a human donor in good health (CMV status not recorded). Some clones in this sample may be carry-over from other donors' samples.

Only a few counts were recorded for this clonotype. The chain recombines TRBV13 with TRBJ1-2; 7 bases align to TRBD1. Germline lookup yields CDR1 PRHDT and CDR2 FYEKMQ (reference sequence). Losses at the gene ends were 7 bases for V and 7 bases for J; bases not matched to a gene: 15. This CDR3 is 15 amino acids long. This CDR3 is CASTQGDPGGGGYTF. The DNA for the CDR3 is TGTGCCAGCACCCAGGGAGACCCAGGGGGAGGTGGCTACACCTTC.

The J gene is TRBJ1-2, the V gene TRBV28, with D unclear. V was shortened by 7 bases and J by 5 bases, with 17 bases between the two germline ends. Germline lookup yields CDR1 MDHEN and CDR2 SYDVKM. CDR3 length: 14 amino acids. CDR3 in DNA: TGTGCCAGCACTGGGTCCCTTAGGCTATATGGCTACACCTTC. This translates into CASTGSLRLYGYTF.

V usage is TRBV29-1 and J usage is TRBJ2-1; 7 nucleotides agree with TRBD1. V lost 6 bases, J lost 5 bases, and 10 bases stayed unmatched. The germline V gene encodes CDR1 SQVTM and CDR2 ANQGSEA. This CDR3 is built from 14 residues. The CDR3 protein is CSVGRQGRHNEQFF. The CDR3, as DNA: TGCAGCGTCGGCCGACAGGGAAGGCACAATGAGCAGTTCTTC.

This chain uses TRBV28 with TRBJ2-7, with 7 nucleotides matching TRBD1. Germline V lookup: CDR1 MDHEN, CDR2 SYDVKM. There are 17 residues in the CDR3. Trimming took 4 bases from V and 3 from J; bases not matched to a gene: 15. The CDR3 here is CASSSSRQGIIFYEQYV. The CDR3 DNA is TGTGCCAGCAGTTCCTCTAGACAGGGTATTATTTTCTACGAGCAGTACGTC.

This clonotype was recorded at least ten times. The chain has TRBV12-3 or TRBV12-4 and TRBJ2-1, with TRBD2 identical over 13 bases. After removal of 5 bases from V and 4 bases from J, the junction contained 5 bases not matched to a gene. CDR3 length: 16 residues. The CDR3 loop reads CASSLGLAGAYNEQFF. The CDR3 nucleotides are TGTGCCAGCAGTCTCGGACTAGCGGGGGCTTACAATGAGCAGTTCTTC.

CDR3 amino acids: CASTFSNAFNTEAFF. The CDR3 DNA is TGTGCCAGCACTTTCTCGAACGCTTTTAACACTGAAGCTTTCTTT. V is TRBV7-8 and J is TRBJ1-1; no firm D call. This CDR3 spans 15 amino acids. Trimming shortened V by 7 bases and J by 2 bases, and 17 bases separated the two germline ends. Germline CDR1 and CDR2: SGHVS and FQNEAQ.

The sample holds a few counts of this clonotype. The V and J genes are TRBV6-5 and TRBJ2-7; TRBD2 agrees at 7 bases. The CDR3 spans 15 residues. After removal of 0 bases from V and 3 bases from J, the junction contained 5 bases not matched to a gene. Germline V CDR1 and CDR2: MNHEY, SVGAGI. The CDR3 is CASSYSNGGIYEQYF. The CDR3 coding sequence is TGTGCCAGCAGTTACTCGAACGGGGGGATCTACGAGCAGTACTTC.

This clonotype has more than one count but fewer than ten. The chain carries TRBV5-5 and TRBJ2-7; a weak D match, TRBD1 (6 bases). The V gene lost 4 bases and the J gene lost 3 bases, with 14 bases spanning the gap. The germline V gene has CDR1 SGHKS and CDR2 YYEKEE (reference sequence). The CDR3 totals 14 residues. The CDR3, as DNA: TGTGCCAGCAGCCCGACCGGGACAATCTACGAGCAGTACGTC. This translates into CASSPTGTIYEQYV.

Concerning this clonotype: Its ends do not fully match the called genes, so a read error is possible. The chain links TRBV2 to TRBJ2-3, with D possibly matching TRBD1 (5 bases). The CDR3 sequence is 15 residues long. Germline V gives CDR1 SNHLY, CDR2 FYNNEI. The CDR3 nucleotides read TGTGCCAGCAATGAAGGGGTAACTAGCACAGATACGCAGTATTTT. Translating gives CASNEGVTSTDTQYF.

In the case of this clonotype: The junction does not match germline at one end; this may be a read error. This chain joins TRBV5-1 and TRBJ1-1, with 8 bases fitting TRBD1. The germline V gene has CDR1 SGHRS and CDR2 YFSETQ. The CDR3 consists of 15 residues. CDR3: CANSLSRGRGTEAFF. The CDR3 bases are TGCGCCAACAGCTTGTCCAGGGGGCGTGGGACTGAAGCTTTCTTT.

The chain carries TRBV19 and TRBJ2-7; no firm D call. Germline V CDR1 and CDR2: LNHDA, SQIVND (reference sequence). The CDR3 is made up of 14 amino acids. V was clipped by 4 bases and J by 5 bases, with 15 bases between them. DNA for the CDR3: TGTGCCAGTAGTACACTTGGATCCCCCGACGAGCAGTACGTC. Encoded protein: CASSTLGSPDEQYV.

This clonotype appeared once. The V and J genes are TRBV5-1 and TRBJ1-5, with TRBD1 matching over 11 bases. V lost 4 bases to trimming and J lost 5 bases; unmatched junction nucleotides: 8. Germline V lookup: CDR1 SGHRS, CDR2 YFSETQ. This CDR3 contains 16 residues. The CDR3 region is CASSAAGQGEDQPQHF. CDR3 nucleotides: TGCGCCAGCAGCGCCGCGGGACAGGGGGAAGATCAGCCCCAGCATTTT.

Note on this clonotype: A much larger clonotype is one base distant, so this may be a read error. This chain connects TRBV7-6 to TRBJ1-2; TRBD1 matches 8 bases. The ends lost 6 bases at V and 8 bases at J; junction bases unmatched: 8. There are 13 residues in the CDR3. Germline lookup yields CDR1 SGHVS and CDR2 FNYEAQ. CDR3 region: CASSAGQGEGYTF. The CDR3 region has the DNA TGTGCCAGCAGTGCCGGACAGGGTGAAGGCTACACCTTC.

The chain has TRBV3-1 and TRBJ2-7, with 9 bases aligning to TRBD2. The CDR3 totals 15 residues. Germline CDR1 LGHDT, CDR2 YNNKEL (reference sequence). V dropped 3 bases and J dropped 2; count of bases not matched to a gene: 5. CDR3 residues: CASSHDAGGPYEQYF. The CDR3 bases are TGTGCCAGCAGCCATGACGCGGGGGGGCCCTACGAGCAGTACTTC.

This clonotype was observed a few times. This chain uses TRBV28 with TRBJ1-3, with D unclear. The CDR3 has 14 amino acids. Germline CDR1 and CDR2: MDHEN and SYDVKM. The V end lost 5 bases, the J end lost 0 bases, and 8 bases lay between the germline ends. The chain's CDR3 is CASSNWSSGNTIYF. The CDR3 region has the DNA TGTGCCAGCAGTAACTGGAGCTCTGGAAACACCATATATTTT.

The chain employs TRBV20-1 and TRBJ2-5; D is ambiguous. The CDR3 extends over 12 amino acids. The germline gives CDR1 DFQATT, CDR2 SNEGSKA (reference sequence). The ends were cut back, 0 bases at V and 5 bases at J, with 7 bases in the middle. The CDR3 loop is CSARESWETQYF. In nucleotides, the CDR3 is TGCAGTGCTAGAGAGTCCTGGGAGACCCAGTACTTC.

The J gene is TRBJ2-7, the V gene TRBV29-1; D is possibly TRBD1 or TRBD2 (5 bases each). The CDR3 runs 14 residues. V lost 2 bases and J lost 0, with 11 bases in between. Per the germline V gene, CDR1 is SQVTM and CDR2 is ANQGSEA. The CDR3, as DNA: TGCAGCGTTGAAAAAGCCGGGGCCTCCTACGAGCAGTACTTC. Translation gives CSVEKAGASYEQYF.

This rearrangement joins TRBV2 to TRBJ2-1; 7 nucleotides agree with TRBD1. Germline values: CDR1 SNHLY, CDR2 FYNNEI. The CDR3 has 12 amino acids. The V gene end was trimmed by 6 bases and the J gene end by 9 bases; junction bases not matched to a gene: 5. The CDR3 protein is CASRDRMGEQFF. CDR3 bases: TGTGCCAGCAGGGACAGGATGGGTGAGCAGTTCTTC.

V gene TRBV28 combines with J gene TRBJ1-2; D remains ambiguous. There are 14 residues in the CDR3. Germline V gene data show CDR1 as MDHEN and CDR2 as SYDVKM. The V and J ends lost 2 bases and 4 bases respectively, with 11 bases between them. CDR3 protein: CASSLRTAFYGYTF. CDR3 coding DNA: TGTGCCAGCAGTTTAAGGACGGCCTTCTATGGCTACACCTTC.

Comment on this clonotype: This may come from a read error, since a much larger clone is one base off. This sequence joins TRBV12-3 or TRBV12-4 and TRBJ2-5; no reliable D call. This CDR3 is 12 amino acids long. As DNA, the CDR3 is TGTGCCAGCAGCGACCCCCAAGAGACCAAGTACTTC. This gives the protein CASSDPQETKYF.